Shown below are 14 T cell receptor beta chains from a single sample sequenced in a study of blood T cell repertoires in COVID-19. The assay was immunoSEQ multiplex PCR, and TCRdb's table has in-frame clones only and misses some. The repertoire holds approximately 130,000 clones, with approximately 86% as singletons. The specimen was peripheral blood. The source of these receptors is a woman aged 50 to 60 who had recovered from COVID-19.

This sequence joins TRBV29-1 and TRBJ1-1, with TRBD1 matching 11 bases. This CDR3 spans 13 amino acids. Germline V lookup: CDR1 SQVTM, CDR2 ANQGSEA. V gave up 7 bases and J gave up 5 bases; unmatched junction bases: 6. The CDR3 DNA is TGCAGCGGCCTCCGGGACAGGGGGACTGAAGCTTTCTTT. This sequence encodes CSGLRDRGTEAFF.

This rearrangement joins TRBV18 to TRBJ1-1; unclear D gene. The V end lost 3 bases, the J end lost 1 base, and 12 bases lay between the germline ends. The CDR3 is made up of 15 amino acids. From germline, CDR1 is KGHSH and CDR2 LQKENI. The CDR3 nucleotides read TGTGCCAGCTCACCTCGGGGAGGATCGAACACTGAAGCTTTCTTT. It yields the protein CASSPRGGSNTEAFF.

For this clone: At the DNA level, this CDR3 is encoded by other sequences in the same sample as well. The rearrangement uses TRBV5-1 and TRBJ1-6; 8 nucleotides line up with TRBD1. Germline values: CDR1 SGHRS, CDR2 YFSETQ. V lost 1 base and J lost 8; bases outside the gene matches: 5. The CDR3 runs to 15 residues. CDR3 DNA: TGCGCCAGCAGCTTGACCGGGACAGGAGATTCACCCCTCCACTTT. It encodes CASSLTGTGDSPLHF.

This clone was recorded only once. The V call is TRBV5-1, the J call TRBJ1-2, with 7 bases aligning to TRBD1. CDR1 is SGHRS, CDR2 YFSETQ, per germline. This CDR3 comprises 15 residues. With V trimmed by 0 bases and J by 2 bases, 4 bases remained unmatched. The CDR3 loop reads CASSLVDRRNYGYTF. CDR3 bases: TGCGCCAGCAGCTTGGTGGACAGGCGCAACTATGGCTACACCTTC. Full variable domain (outside the CDR3, taken from reference TRBV5-1 and TRBJ1-2): KAGVTQTPRYLIKTRGQQVTLSCSPISGHRSVSWYQQTPGQGLQFLFEYFSETQRNKGNFPGRFSGRQFSNSRSEMNVSTLELGDSALYLCASSLVDRRNYGYTFGSGTRLTVV.

V is TRBV5-1 and J is TRBJ2-5; 16 bases agree with TRBD2. The CDR3 contains 17 residues. The V segment lost 2 bases and the J segment 5 bases; nucleotides outside the gene matches: 6. The germline V gene encodes CDR1 SGHRS and CDR2 YFSETQ. In nucleotides, the CDR3 is TGCGCCAGCAGCTTTACCGGGACTAGCGGGGGGGCGGAGACCCAGTACTTC. This gives the protein CASSFTGTSGGAETQYF.

The V call is TRBV5-4, the J call TRBJ1-4; 12 bases fit TRBD1. This CDR3 region has 18 residues. Germline CDR1 is SGHNT and CDR2 is YYREEE (reference sequence). V trimming: 4 bases; J trimming: 3 bases; junction bases outside the gene matches: 10. CDR3 loop: CASSAGTGGGRSNEKLFF. CDR3 sequence (DNA): TGTGCCAGCAGCGCCGGGACAGGGGGCGGGAGATCTAATGAAAAACTGTTTTTT.

The chain is built from TRBV19 and TRBJ1-4; no clear D gene. The CDR3 has 13 residues. The germline V and J ends were trimmed by 3 bases and 5 bases, with 7 bases remaining between them. Per the germline V gene, CDR1 is LNHDA and CDR2 is SQIVND (reference sequence). In DNA form, the CDR3 reads TGTGCCAGTAGTATGGGGAGAAATGAAAAACTGTTTTTT. Protein product: CASSMGRNEKLFF.

CDR3 amino acids: CASSLRGEAFF. The CDR3 region has the DNA TGTGCCAGCAGCCTCAGGGGTGAAGCTTTCTTT. This chain connects TRBV11-2 to TRBJ1-1; D may be TRBD1 (6 bases). V was cut by 5 bases and J by 7 bases, with 8 bases left in between. Germline V CDR1 and CDR2: SGHAT, FQNNGV. CDR3 length: 11 residues.

The chain joins TRBV12-3 or TRBV12-4 to TRBJ2-2; D is uncertain. The V gene lost 5 bases and the J gene lost 1 base, with 5 bases spanning the gap. The CDR3 sequence is 13 residues long. The CDR3 here is CASSRGNTGELFF. CDR3 sequence (DNA): TGTGCCAGCAGTCGCGGGAACACCGGGGAGCTGTTTTTT.

This clone was seen many times. This rearrangement joins TRBV4-2 to TRBJ1-6, with D possibly matching TRBD1 (6 bases). CDR1 is LGHNA and CDR2 is YNFKEQ in the germline V gene. Trimming pared 0 bases from V and 7 bases from J, leaving 10 bases between. This CDR3 is 15 amino acids long. CDR3 region: CASSQEQGPNSPLHF. The CDR3 DNA follows: TGTGCCAGCAGCCAAGAACAGGGCCCAAATTCACCCCTCCACTTT.

The rearrangement uses TRBV5-1 and TRBJ2-2, with 12 nucleotides matching TRBD2. CDR1 and CDR2 from the germline V gene are SGHRS and YFSETQ. J was trimmed by 7 bases and V by 0 bases; bases with no gene match: 10. This CDR3 is 18 amino acids long. The chain's CDR3 is CASSLEPTSGRRGGELFF. As DNA, the CDR3 is TGCGCCAGCAGCTTGGAACCTACTAGCGGGAGGAGGGGCGGGGAGCTGTTTTTT.

This clone was seen only once. The V gene is TRBV7-2, the J gene TRBJ2-2; the D gene is possibly TRBD2 (5 bases). The CDR3 loop spans 14 amino acids. V lost 3 bases and J 3 bases, leaving 8 bases between the germline ends. Germline values: CDR1 SGHTA, CDR2 FQGNSA. The CDR3 nucleotides read TGTGCCAGCAGCTTGATGCGGGACACCGGGGAGCTGTTTTTT. Its translation: CASSLMRDTGELFF.

The chain joins TRBV6-1 to TRBJ1-5; tentatively, D is TRBD1 (6 bases). Germline V CDR1 and CDR2: MNHNS, SASEGT. This CDR3 has 14 residues. V was shortened by 3 bases and J by 5 bases, with 11 bases between the two germline ends. This CDR3 is CASSEPGGYQPQHF. The CDR3 DNA reads as TGTGCCAGCAGTGAGCCGGGGGGCTATCAGCCCCAGCATTTT.

The J gene is TRBJ1-4, the V gene TRBV25-1, with 8 nucleotides matching TRBD1. Germline loops: CDR1 MGHDK, CDR2 SYGVNS. The J segment lost 7 bases and the V segment lost 3 bases, leaving 7 bases of the junction unmatched. The CDR3 is made up of 15 amino acids. The CDR3 sequence: CASSDRTGMGEKLFF. CDR3 in DNA: TGTGCCAGCAGTGACCGGACAGGGATGGGTGAAAAACTGTTTTTT.